These T cell receptor beta chains were read from a single sample in a study of cytomegalovirus exposure and HLA in healthy donors. TCRdb's copy holds only in-frame clones and misses some; the assay was immunoSEQ multiplex PCR. The sample has approximately 130,000 clones, around 69% seen once. The sequenced material came from PBMCs. The source is a human donor in good health. Each CDR3 is given with its conserved first and last residue. A D gene is named only where the DNA matches it firmly. Clone size, where shown, is once, few, many, or a class for clones that have expanded.

abundance: NA; j_gene: TRBJ2-3; v_gene: TRBV5-1; d_gene: TRBD2; CDR3aa: CASSLRTSYTDTQYF; CDR3nt: TGCGCCAGCAGCTTGCGGACTAGCTACACAGATACGCAGTATTTT
abundance: NA; j_gene: TRBJ2-4; v_gene: TRBV11-2; d_gene: TRBD1; CDR3aa: CASSLTGGGKNIQYF; CDR3nt: TGTGCCAGCAGCCTTACAGGGGGTGGAAAAAACATTCAGTACTTC
abundance: NA; j_gene: TRBJ1-2; v_gene: TRBV28; d_gene: TRBD1; CDR3aa: CASSPGSIQGMGYTF; CDR3nt: TGTGCCAGCAGTCCGGGATCAATACAGGGGATGGGCTACACCTTC
abundance: NA; j_gene: TRBJ2-1; v_gene: TRBV5-4; d_gene: NA; CDR3aa: CASSPTGTRTYNEQFF; CDR3nt: TGTGCCAGCAGCCCGACCGGGACTCGAACTTACAATGAGCAGTTCTTC
abundance: NA; j_gene: TRBJ2-6; v_gene: TRBV6-6; d_gene: NA; CDR3aa: CASSSRSSGANVLTF; CDR3nt: TGTGCCAGCAGTTCACGGAGCTCTGGGGCCAACGTCCTGACTTTC
abundance: NA; j_gene: TRBJ2-7; v_gene: TRBV5-4; d_gene: TRBD2; CDR3aa: CASSPNPGTSPIPGEQYF; CDR3nt: TGTGCCAGCAGCCCAAACCCCGGGACTAGCCCAATTCCGGGCGAGCAGTACTTC
abundance: NA; j_gene: TRBJ1-4; v_gene: TRBV7-2; d_gene: NA; CDR3aa: CASSSPRLTNEKLFF; CDR3nt: TGTGCCAGCAGCTCCCCCAGGCTGACTAATGAAAAACTGTTTTTT
abundance: NA; j_gene: TRBJ1-6; v_gene: TRBV7-9; d_gene: NA; CDR3aa: CASSPLKMTPLHF; CDR3nt: TGTGCCAGCAGCCCACTTAAGATGACACCCCTCCACTTT
abundance: NA; j_gene: TRBJ2-2; v_gene: TRBV18; d_gene: NA; CDR3aa: CASSPDQTVVTGELFF; CDR3nt: TGTGCCAGCTCACCCGATCAGACAGTGGTAACCGGGGAGCTGTTTTTT
abundance: NA; j_gene: TRBJ2-7; v_gene: TRBV18; d_gene: TRBD2; CDR3aa: CASSPSGDYEQYF; CDR3nt: TGTGCCAGCTCGCCTAGCGGGGACTACGAGCAGTACTTC
abundance: NA; j_gene: TRBJ2-5; v_gene: TRBV18; d_gene: NA; CDR3aa: CASSSVRTDLRRTQYF; CDR3nt: TGTGCCAGCTCATCCGTTAGGACAGACCTTAGACGGACCCAGTACTTC
abundance: once; j_gene: TRBJ2-2; v_gene: TRBV7-7; d_gene: TRBD2; CDR3aa: CASSSLAGVGELFF; CDR3nt: TGTGCTAGCAGCAGCCTAGCGGGGGTCGGGGAGCTGTTTTTT
abundance: NA; j_gene: TRBJ1-5; v_gene: TRBV7-2; d_gene: NA; CDR3aa: CASSLGGVNQPQHF; CDR3nt: TGTGCCAGCAGTCTAGGGGGGGTAAATCAGCCCCAGCATTTT
abundance: few; j_gene: TRBJ2-4; v_gene: TRBV27; d_gene: TRBD1; CDR3aa: CASSSVYRGAKNIQYF; CDR3nt: TGTGCCAGCAGTTCCGTCTACAGGGGGGCCAAAAACATTCAGTACTTC
abundance: NA; j_gene: TRBJ1-6; v_gene: TRBV19; d_gene: NA; CDR3aa: CASSTTPGGSPLHF; CDR3nt: TGTGCCAGTAGTACGACCCCCGGCGGTTCACCCCTCCACTTT
abundance: NA; j_gene: TRBJ1-1; v_gene: TRBV4-1; d_gene: NA; CDR3aa: CASSFKRSRQANTEAFF; CDR3nt: TGCGCCAGCAGTTTCAAGCGGTCGCGACAAGCGAACACTGAAGCTTTCTTT
abundance: NA; j_gene: TRBJ2-1; v_gene: TRBV2; d_gene: NA; CDR3aa: CASSVLGLNEQFF; CDR3nt: TGTGCCAGCAGTGTCCTAGGCCTCAATGAGCAGTTCTTC
abundance: NA; j_gene: TRBJ2-1; v_gene: TRBV29-1; d_gene: TRBD2; CDR3aa: CSVGTSGFGEQFF; CDR3nt: TGCAGCGTTGGGACTAGCGGGTTCGGTGAGCAGTTCTTC
abundance: NA; j_gene: TRBJ2-1; v_gene: TRBV7-8; d_gene: TRBD2; CDR3aa: CASSTGLAGEQFF; CDR3nt: TGTGCCAGCAGCACAGGACTAGCCGGTGAGCAGTTCTTC
abundance: NA; j_gene: TRBJ2-3; v_gene: TRBV30; d_gene: NA; CDR3aa: CAWSVLVDTQYF; CDR3nt: TGTGCCTGGAGTGTACTTGTAGATACGCAGTATTTT
abundance: NA; j_gene: TRBJ2-1; v_gene: TRBV9; d_gene: NA; CDR3aa: CASSPRRRENYNEQFF; CDR3nt: TGTGCCAGCAGCCCCAGGAGGAGGGAGAACTACAATGAGCAGTTCTTC
abundance: NA; j_gene: TRBJ2-5; v_gene: TRBV6-4; d_gene: TRBD2; CDR3aa: CASSPTSGGQETQYF; CDR3nt: TGTGCCAGCAGCCCGACTAGCGGGGGACAAGAGACCCAGTACTTC
abundance: NA; j_gene: TRBJ1-2; v_gene: TRBV5-6; d_gene: TRBD1; CDR3aa: CASSIRDRGNYGYTF; CDR3nt: TGTGCCAGCAGCATCCGGGACAGGGGCAACTATGGCTACACCTTC
abundance: NA; j_gene: TRBJ2-5; v_gene: TRBV4-3; d_gene: NA; CDR3aa: CASSQELGGAGEQYF; CDR3nt: TGCGCCAGCAGCCAAGAATTGGGGGGGGCGGGAGAGCAGTACTTC
abundance: NA; j_gene: TRBJ2-1; v_gene: TRBV29-1; d_gene: TRBD2; CDR3aa: CSVDGIRTSGRGYNEQFF; CDR3nt: TGCAGCGTTGATGGAATTCGGACTAGCGGGAGAGGGTACAATGAGCAGTTCTTC
abundance: NA; j_gene: TRBJ1-1; v_gene: TRBV6-1; d_gene: NA; CDR3aa: CASPDRAAEAFF; CDR3nt: TGTGCCAGTCCCGACCGCGCGGCTGAAGCTTTCTTT
abundance: few; j_gene: TRBJ2-7; v_gene: TRBV7-3; d_gene: TRBD2; CDR3aa: CASSLSGGGAYEQYF; CDR3nt: TGTGCCAGCAGCTTATCTGGCGGGGGGGCGTACGAGCAGTACTTC
abundance: NA; j_gene: TRBJ2-7; v_gene: TRBV5-6; d_gene: TRBD1; CDR3aa: CASSIDRGRDEQYF; CDR3nt: TGTGCCAGCAGTATCGACAGGGGAAGGGACGAGCAGTACTTC
abundance: once; j_gene: TRBJ1-5; v_gene: TRBV7-2; d_gene: NA; CDR3aa: CASSLVEAQPQHF; CDR3nt: TGTGCCAGCAGCTTAGTAGAGGCCCAGCCCCAGCATTTT
abundance: NA; j_gene: TRBJ2-3; v_gene: TRBV5-4; d_gene: TRBD2; CDR3aa: CASSPGGLAGGRDTDTQYF; CDR3nt: TGTGCCAGCAGTCCCGGCGGACTAGCGGGGGGGCGGGACACAGATACGCAGTATTTT
abundance: NA; j_gene: TRBJ1-1; v_gene: TRBV5-1; d_gene: TRBD1; CDR3aa: CASSKTGFTEAFF; CDR3nt: TGCGCCAGCAGCAAGACAGGGTTCACTGAAGCTTTCTTT
abundance: NA; j_gene: TRBJ1-6; v_gene: TRBV27; d_gene: NA; CDR3aa: CASSRVTSSYNSPLHF; CDR3nt: TGTGCCAGCAGCCGGGTTACAAGCTCCTATAATTCACCCCTCCACTTT
abundance: NA; j_gene: TRBJ2-5; v_gene: TRBV27; d_gene: NA; CDR3aa: CASSFTAKETQYF; CDR3nt: TGTGCCAGCAGTTTTACCGCGAAAGAGACCCAGTACTTC
abundance: NA; j_gene: TRBJ1-6; v_gene: TRBV18; d_gene: TRBD1; CDR3aa: CASSLGQGEKNSPLHF; CDR3nt: TGTGCCAGCTCACTCGGACAGGGAGAAAAGAATTCACCCCTCCACTTT